This entry concerns a single T cell receptor (beta chain). This sample stems from a study of control samples from healthy donors and cancer patients. Profiling relied on immunoSEQ multiplex PCR, and the TCRdb table lists in-frame clones only, not all of them. The data hold fewer than 150,000 clones, with roughly 90% observed a single time. The CDR3 loop spans 13 amino acids. Looked up from germline, CDR1 is ENHRY and CDR2 is SYGVKD. V shed 6 bases, J shed 4 bases, and the junction held 5 bases outside the gene matches. This sequence was found in a man aged 18-30 years in good health. The sample taken for sequencing was blood. The J gene is TRBJ1-2, the V gene TRBV10-3; 7 bases align to TRBD1. This CDR3 is CAISLGQTYGYTF. Written as DNA, the CDR3 is TGTGCCATCAGCCTGGGACAGACCTATGGCTACACCTTC.